A single sample is the source of the 22 T cell receptor beta chains below, sequenced in a study of shared T cell receptors in the human thymus. TCRdb's table, derived via immunoSEQ multiplex PCR, lists solely in-frame clones and lacks some. The data hold 550,000 to 800,000 clones, with 75% to 90% observed a single time. These data are also associated with another study on human thymus T cells.

Sequencing was carried out using thymocytes. The receptors stem from a girl less than two years old with a congenital heart defect.

The V call is TRBV14, the J call TRBJ1-2, with D unclear. Trimming cost V 0 bases and J 7 bases, with 12 bases left between them. Germline V lookup: CDR1 SGHDN, CDR2 FVKESK. The CDR3 has 14 residues. This chain's CDR3 is CASSQDITGVGYTF. The DNA for the CDR3 is TGTGCCAGCAGCCAAGATATTACGGGAGTTGGCTACACCTTC.

J is TRBJ2-3 and V is TRBV11-2; a possible D gene is TRBD2 (6 bases). V shed 5 bases and J shed 2 bases, with 17 bases lying between them. This CDR3 is 16 amino acids long. Per germline, CDR1 SGHAT and CDR2 FQNNGV. The CDR3 loop is CASSLRLEEDTDTQYF. Written as DNA, the CDR3 is TGTGCCAGCAGCCTCCGACTAGAAGAGGACACAGATACGCAGTATTTT.

V and J are TRBV27 and TRBJ1-4, with a weak D call TRBD1 (5 bases). The V end lost 5 bases, the J end lost 2 bases, and 18 bases lay between the germline ends. Looked up from germline, CDR1 is MNHEY and CDR2 is SMNVEV (reference sequence). CDR3 length: 17 amino acids. This CDR3 is CASSIHRKLETNEKLFF. DNA for the CDR3: TGTGCCAGCAGTATCCACAGGAAGTTAGAGACTAATGAAAAACTGTTTTTT.

J is TRBJ1-5 and V is TRBV6-5, with D tentatively TRBD1 (5 bases). CDR1 and CDR2 from the germline V gene are MNHEY and SVGAGI. V dropped 6 bases and J dropped 4 bases, with 16 bases sitting between them. The CDR3 totals 15 residues. The CDR3 DNA reads TGTGCCAGCAGACCTACAGCAGGGTGTAATCAGCCCCAGCATTTT. It codes for CASRPTAGCNQPQHF.

The chain employs TRBV5-1 and TRBJ2-5; weak D call: TRBD1 (6 bases). The CDR3 spans 13 residues. The V gene's germline CDR1 is SGHRS and CDR2 YFSETQ. Deletions cut 5 bases from V and 5 bases from J, with 13 bases between. The CDR3 spells CASRDGTWETQYF. The CDR3 DNA reads as TGCGCCAGCAGGGACGGGACATGGGAGACCCAGTACTTC.

The V call is TRBV5-1, the J call TRBJ2-6; 8 bases are a match to TRBD1. Germline V gene sequence: CDR1 SGHRS, CDR2 YFSETQ. The V gene end was trimmed by 4 bases and the J gene end by 0 bases; junction bases not matched to a gene: 12. The CDR3 has 19 amino acids. This CDR3 reads CASSPGTGWGFSGANVLTF. Written as DNA, the CDR3 is TGCGCCAGCAGCCCGGGGACAGGATGGGGCTTCTCTGGGGCCAACGTCCTGACTTTC.

V and J are TRBV5-8 and TRBJ2-7; TRBD1 matches at 10 bases. J lost 0 bases, V lost 3 bases, and 9 bases had no gene match. The CDR3 contains 17 residues. Germline CDR1 reads SGHTS; CDR2 reads YDEGEE. CDR3: CASSSGTGERSSYEQYF. For the CDR3, the DNA is TGTGCCAGCAGCTCGGGGACAGGGGAGAGAAGCTCCTACGAGCAGTACTTC. Using reference TRBV5-8 and TRBJ2-7 for the parts outside the CDR3, the full variable domain is EAGVTQSPTHLIKTRGQQATLRCSPISGHTSVYWYQQALGLGLQFLLWYDEGEERNRGNFPPRFSGRQFPNYSSELNVNALELEDSALYLCASSSGTGERSSYEQYFGPGTRLTVT.

J is TRBJ2-3 and V is TRBV5-1; TRBD2 aligns across 11 bases. CDR1 is SGHRS and CDR2 is YFSETQ in the germline V gene. This CDR3 region has 14 residues. V shed 6 bases and J 2 bases; nucleotides not matched to a gene: 2. CDR3 region: CASKLAGVTDTQYF. CDR3 nucleotides: TGCGCCAGCAAACTAGCGGGAGTCACAGATACGCAGTATTTT.

The V call is TRBV14, the J call TRBJ1-1; no reliable D call. CDR3 length: 15 residues. V gave up 3 bases and J gave up 4 bases, with 15 bases separating them. Germline V gene lookup returns CDR1 SGHDN and CDR2 FVKESK. In DNA, the CDR3 is TGTGCCAGCAGCCAGGGCTCGGAACAAGGCACTGAAGCTTTCTTT. Residues: CASSQGSEQGTEAFF.

V is TRBV4-1 and J is TRBJ1-2; 11 bases are shared with TRBD1. From germline, CDR1 is MGHRA and CDR2 YSYEKL. CDR3 length: 18 amino acids. V was clipped by 0 bases and J by 4 bases; unmatched bases: 10. CDR3 coding DNA: TGCGCCAGCAGCCAAGATAGGGACAGGGGGGGCCTTGGCTATGGCTACACCTTC. This gives the protein CASSQDRDRGGLGYGYTF.

The chain joins TRBV25-1 to TRBJ1-2; tentatively, D is TRBD1 (5 bases). The CDR3 has 15 amino acids. Trimming left V 1 base short and J 3 bases short, with 12 bases between. Germline V CDR1 and CDR2: MGHDK, SYGVNS. The CDR3 DNA reads TGTGCCAGCAGTGAATCCTCGGGCAGGGACTATGGCTACACCTTC. Its translation is CASSESSGRDYGYTF.

The chain employs TRBV28 and TRBJ2-1; TRBD1 agrees at 8 bases. Losses at the gene ends were 7 bases for V and 3 bases for J; bases not matched to a gene: 11. Per germline, CDR1 MDHEN and CDR2 SYDVKM. The CDR3 sequence is 16 residues long. CDR3 sequence (DNA): TGTGCCAGCATCAATCCACAGGGGGAAAACTACAATGAGCAGTTCTTC. As protein: CASINPQGENYNEQFF.

The V and J genes are TRBV7-9 and TRBJ1-1; 10 bases align to TRBD1. There are 18 residues in the CDR3. CDR1 is SEHNR, CDR2 FQNEAQ, per germline (reference sequence). J gave up 0 bases and V 1 base, and 8 bases lay outside the gene matches. In DNA form, the CDR3 reads TGTGCCAGCAGCTTAGGGAGACAGGGGGCTCGCGTGAACACTGAAGCTTTCTTT. Its translation is CASSLGRQGARVNTEAFF.

This clone was seen more than once but under ten times. The genes are TRBV10-1 and TRBJ2-1; D possibly corresponds to TRBD1 (5 bases). The CDR3 runs 14 residues. Germline-derived CDR1 and CDR2 are WNHNN and SYGVQD (reference sequence). The V gene lost 3 bases and the J gene lost 4 bases, with 10 bases spanning the gap. CDR3: CASSDRHRYNEQFF. In DNA, the CDR3 is TGCGCCAGCAGTGACAGGCACAGGTACAATGAGCAGTTCTTC.

This chain uses TRBV29-1 with TRBJ1-1; D gene unclear. This CDR3 region has 17 residues. Looked up from germline, CDR1 is SQVTM and CDR2 is ANQGSEA. Deletions cut 4 bases from V and 0 bases from J, with 21 bases between. The CDR3 sequence: CSVGAWTAEGMNTEAFF. As DNA, the CDR3 is TGCAGCGTTGGTGCGTGGACCGCAGAGGGTATGAACACTGAAGCTTTCTTT.

On this clone itself: Sequence at one end of the junction differs from germline and may be a read error. The chain has TRBV5-1 and TRBJ1-1; D is unresolved. The CDR3 covers 14 residues. Germline assignment: CDR1 SGHRS and CDR2 YFSETQ. The CDR3 here is CASSLAQLNTEAFF. The CDR3 DNA follows: TGCGCCAGCAGTTTGGCCCAGTTGAACACTGAAGCTTTCTTT.

The V and J genes are TRBV6-5 and TRBJ2-2; D is perhaps TRBD1 (6 bases). V lost 2 bases to trimming and J lost 9 bases, with 13 bases between them. Germline-derived CDR1 and CDR2 are MNHEY and SVGAGI. The CDR3 length is 14 residues. The chain's CDR3 is CASSYAGALRELFF. CDR3 nucleotides: TGTGCCAGCAGTTACGCAGGGGCCCTAAGGGAGCTGTTTTTT.

In its sample, this clone was seen a few times. The chain is built from TRBV19 and TRBJ1-2; the D is unclear. Per the germline V gene, CDR1 is LNHDA and CDR2 is SQIVND (reference sequence). This CDR3 has 15 residues. V was clipped by 5 bases and J by 1 base, with 14 bases between them. This CDR3 is CASSAVSDFNYGYTF. The DNA of the CDR3 is TGTGCCAGTAGTGCGGTCTCTGATTTTAACTATGGCTACACCTTC.

CDR3 residues: CASSLGGQGGFNEKLFF. Written as DNA, the CDR3 is TGTGCCAGCAGCTTAGGGGGACAGGGGGGGTTTAATGAAAAACTGTTTTTT. The chain is built from TRBV4-2 and TRBJ1-4, with 11 bases lining up with TRBD1. V dropped 5 bases and J dropped 4; count of bases not matched to a gene: 9. CDR3 length equals 17 residues. CDR1 and CDR2 from the germline V gene are LGHNA and YNFKEQ.

The chain carries TRBV6-5 and TRBJ1-2, with D unclear. Germline V gives CDR1 MNHEY, CDR2 SVGAGI. This CDR3 region has 13 residues. Trimming removed 2 bases from V and 4 bases from J, with 8 bases in between. The CDR3 loop reads CASSYAGFYGYTF. As DNA, the CDR3 is TGTGCCAGCAGTTACGCGGGATTCTATGGCTACACCTTC.

V gene TRBV7-8 combines with J gene TRBJ1-1; TRBD1 might be the D (5 bases). CDR3 size: 15 residues. CDR1 SGHVS and CDR2 FQNEAQ come from the germline V gene. V lost 1 base, J lost 6 bases, and 15 bases lay in between. The CDR3 protein is CASSLDPGGVAEAFF. In DNA form, the CDR3 reads TGTGCCAGCAGCTTAGATCCGGGGGGGGTCGCTGAAGCTTTCTTT.

This clone was observed a single time. The chain is built from TRBV9 and TRBJ1-4, with 11 bases aligning to TRBD1. The ends lost 3 bases at V and 2 bases at J; junction bases unmatched: 6. CDR1 and CDR2 (germline): SGDLS, YYNGEE. The CDR3 covers 17 residues. The CDR3 region is CASSGRDRGWTNEKLFF. The DNA of the CDR3 is TGTGCCAGCAGCGGACGGGACAGGGGGTGGACTAATGAAAAACTGTTTTTT.